A single sample is the source of the 9 T cell receptor beta chains below, sequenced in a study of blood T cells in healthy people across ages. Then a second PCR, running roughly 7 to 11 cycles, was carried out with a sample-barcoded 5' primer and a J-beta primer mix. From the 5' RACE reads, TCRdb called clonotypes with MiXCR, one entry per CDR3 protein. This table has hundreds of thousands of distinct CDR3 sequences, about 25% appearing once. The same sample was also studied in work on T cells of mothers and their children.

Specimen: blood. These receptors were obtained from a boy between 10 and 17 years old in good health.

This sequence joins TRBV12-3 or TRBV12-4 and TRBJ1-2; weak D call: TRBD1 (5 bases). CDR3 length: 14 residues. V gave up 6 bases and J gave up 8 bases, with 19 bases separating them. The CDR3 sequence is CASSPTGSAWGYTF. For the CDR3, the DNA is TGTGCCAGCAGCCCTACAGGTTCGGCCTGGGGCTACACCTTC.

The chain links TRBV29-1 to TRBJ2-1, with 9 bases that match TRBD1. The CDR3 has 15 amino acids. Trimming cost V 8 bases and J 4 bases; bases outside gene matches: 12. Germline V CDR1 and CDR2: SQVTM, ANQGSEA. CDR3 loop: CSTLGGTGTYNEQFF. The CDR3 nucleotides read TGCAGCACCCTTGGCGGGACAGGGACTTACAATGAGCAGTTCTTC.

The chain employs TRBV29-1 and TRBJ2-7; no clear D gene. CDR3 length equals 12 residues. Between the trimmed V and J ends, which lost 7 bases and 2 bases, there was a span of 12 bases. CDR1 SQVTM and CDR2 ANQGSEA come from the germline V gene. In DNA, the CDR3 is TGCAGCGCCTACAGCGAACCCTACGAGCAGTACTTC. Its translation: CSAYSEPYEQYF.

The table lists this clonotype with a few counts. The chain combines TRBV27 with TRBJ2-1, with a possible D match to TRBD2 (6 bases). This CDR3 spans 16 amino acids. Per germline, CDR1 MNHEY and CDR2 SMNVEV (reference sequence). Trimming took off 0 bases at V and 1 base at J, with 10 bases between the two ends. CDR3 in amino acids: CASSLSTGVSYNEQFF. In DNA, the CDR3 is TGTGCCAGCAGTTTATCGACGGGAGTGTCCTACAATGAGCAGTTCTTC.

The chain joins TRBV12-3 or TRBV12-4 to TRBJ1-6, with D maybe TRBD1 (5 bases). This CDR3 has 12 amino acids. With 6 bases removed from V and 6 bases from J, the gap between germline ends came to 6 bases. CDR3 region: CASRGVNSPLHF. CDR3 coding DNA: TGTGCCAGCAGGGGGGTTAATTCACCCCTCCACTTT.

This clonotype occurred many times. The chain recombines TRBV20-1 with TRBJ2-5, with 9 bases fitting TRBD1. J lost 3 bases, V lost 4 bases, and 9 bases had no gene match. This CDR3 has 15 amino acids. CDR1 is DFQATT, CDR2 SNEGSKA, per germline (reference sequence). The CDR3, as DNA: TGCAGTGCTAAACGACCCACAGGGGGCAAAGAGACCCAGTACTTC. Its protein product is CSAKRPTGGKETQYF.

The V call is TRBV12-3 or TRBV12-4, the J call TRBJ2-7; the D call may be TRBD1 or TRBD2 (5 bases each). There are 15 residues in the CDR3. V dropped 6 bases and J dropped 6 bases, with 21 bases sitting between them. CDR3 residues: CASSSVGDLTCEQYF. For the CDR3, the DNA is TGTGCCAGCAGCTCGGTTGGGGACCTAACCTGCGAGCAGTACTTC.

A word on this clonotype: At one end, the junction sequence differs from germline, possibly due to a read error. J is TRBJ2-2 and V is TRBV9, with D perhaps TRBD2 (5 bases). Germline V gene data show CDR1 as SGDLS and CDR2 as YYNGEE. The CDR3 extends over 12 amino acids. In DNA form, the CDR3 reads TGTGCCAGCAGCGTCGGCACCGGGAAGCTGTTTTTT. Translating it yields CASSVGTGKLFF.

The CDR3 bases are TGCGCCAGCAGCCAAGATAGGCTTGATGGAGAGACCCAGTACTTC. The encoded protein is CASSQDRLDGETQYF. The V call is TRBV4-1, the J call TRBJ2-5, with D unclear. Germline assignment: CDR1 MGHRA and CDR2 YSYEKL. The CDR3 totals 15 residues. V was cut by 0 bases and J by 4 bases, with 12 bases left in between.